Sequencing of this T cell receptor (beta chain) was carried out in a study of blood T cell repertoires in COVID-19. Study as a whole: The analysed material was cDNA or gDNA that came from T cells, B-cell-depleted T cells, or PBMCs.

The assay was immunoSEQ multiplex PCR, and TCRdb's table has in-frame clones only and misses some. Of roughly 400,000 clones in the sample, around 87% were seen once. This clone was counted once. The germline V gene has CDR1 LNHDA and CDR2 SQIVND (reference sequence). The CDR3 is 17 amino acids. Trimming took 8 bases from V and 1 from J; bases not matched to a gene: 13. Study members were between 18 and 89 years old and lived in approximately 25 US regions. Participant-given clinical history determined each cohort assignment. The receptor was isolated from a man younger than 40 who had recovered from COVID-19. Sequenced sample: PBMCs or T cells enriched from blood (not recorded which). This chain joins TRBV19 and TRBJ1-1; TRBD1 matches 10 bases. For the CDR3, the DNA is TGTGCCAGTGGCTCCGCCAGGGACAGGGGAAGGAACACTGAAGCTTTCTTT. Its translation is CASGSARDRGRNTEAFF.